These 19 T cell receptor beta chains originate from one sample sequenced in a study of post-analysis software for immune sequencing data. Study-wide findings and caveats: TRBV segments more frequent in patients than in controls numbered roughly 5 and included TRBV5-6, TRBV5-1 and TRBV20-1.

Their target antigens are unknown. Each TCR beta cDNA library carried unique molecular identifiers. TCRdb ran MiXCR on the PCR reads and lists one entry per CDR3 protein. The sample has 450,000 to 700,000 distinct CDR3 sequences, about 44% seen once. The sequencing sample was made of blood. The receptors here all came from a girl aged 5-17 years with multiple sclerosis.

This clonotype was counted a single time. The genes are TRBV10-3 and TRBJ1-6, with D perhaps matching TRBD1 (6 bases). V dropped 6 bases and J dropped 10 bases, with 13 bases sitting between them. Germline CDR1 is ENHRY and CDR2 is SYGVKD. The CDR3 is 13 residues long. CDR3 sequence: CAIRGQLDSPLHF. CDR3 DNA sequence: TGTGCCATCAGAGGACAGTTGGACTCACCCCTCCACTTT.

The table lists this clonotype with a few counts. CDR3 sequence (DNA): TGTGCCAGCAGTCAACTAGCGGGAGATCCCTACGAGCAGTACTTC. It encodes CASSQLAGDPYEQYF. The rearrangement uses TRBV28 and TRBJ2-7; 11 nucleotides agree with TRBD2. V was clipped by 5 bases and J by 2 bases; unmatched bases: 5. Germline loops: CDR1 MDHEN, CDR2 SYDVKM. The CDR3 sequence is 15 residues long. Looking up the rest from reference TRBV28 and TRBJ2-7 gives the full variable domain: DVKVTQSSRYLVKRTGEKVFLECVQDMDHENMFWYRQDPGLGLRLIYFSYDVKMKEKGDIPEGYSVSREKKERFSLILESASTNQTSMYLCASSQLAGDPYEQYFGPGTRLTVT.

The V gene is TRBV20-1, the J gene TRBJ2-1; 13 bases agree with TRBD2. Trimming removed 3 bases from V and 4 bases from J; junction bases left unmatched: 3. CDR3 length: 15 residues. The V gene's germline CDR1 is DFQATT and CDR2 SNEGSKA (reference sequence). Here the CDR3 DNA reads TGCAGTGCTAGTGGACTAGCGGGGGTGTACAATGAGCAGTTCTTC. This gives the protein CSASGLAGVYNEQFF.

This clonotype was observed a few times. The chain's CDR3 is CGVNVQGLNNEQFF. CDR3 DNA: TGCGGAGTGAACGTTCAGGGGCTCAACAATGAGCAGTTCTTC. The chain joins TRBV20-1 to TRBJ2-1; D may be TRBD1 (6 bases). CDR3 length equals 14 residues. Germline V CDR1 and CDR2: DFQATT, SNEGSKA (reference sequence).

This rearrangement joins TRBV4-2 to TRBJ2-7; D is perhaps TRBD1 (6 bases). CDR3 length: 13 amino acids. V was cut by 0 bases and J by 9 bases, with 12 bases left in between. Looked up from germline, CDR1 is LGHNA and CDR2 is YNFKEQ. The CDR3 loop reads CASSQEARGGQYF. For the CDR3, the DNA is TGTGCCAGCAGCCAAGAGGCCAGGGGCGGGCAGTACTTC.

V and J are TRBV12-3 or TRBV12-4 and TRBJ2-7; 9 bases are shared with TRBD2. With V trimmed by 3 bases and J by 2 bases, 5 bases remained unmatched. This CDR3 is built from 15 residues. The CDR3 bases are TGTGCCAGCAGTTTGTCAGCGGGGGGAGCCTACGAGCAGTACTTC. Its protein is CASSLSAGGAYEQYF.

This chain joins TRBV6-5 and TRBJ2-3, with TRBD1 matching over 8 bases. CDR3 length equals 15 residues. Germline V gene sequence: CDR1 MNHEY, CDR2 SVGAGI. The V and J ends lost 6 bases and 1 base, in that order; junction bases with no gene match: 6. As DNA, the CDR3 is TGTGCCAGCAGCTCCAGACAGGGGCGCACAGATACGCAGTATTTT. It yields the protein CASSSRQGRTDTQYF.

The rearrangement joins TRBV5-1 to TRBJ2-3; 8 bases map to TRBD2. The CDR3 totals 17 residues. The V and J ends lost 7 bases and 0 bases, in that order; junction bases with no gene match: 13. Germline V gene lookup returns CDR1 SGHRS and CDR2 YFSETQ. CDR3 protein: CASSAGTRTPSTDTQYF. The CDR3 DNA is TGCGCCAGCTCTGCCGGGACTAGAACACCCAGCACAGATACGCAGTATTTT.

This clonotype was counted only a few times. The V and J genes are TRBV7-9 and TRBJ2-1; 16 bases are a match to TRBD2. In germline, CDR1 is SEHNR, CDR2 FQNEAQ (reference sequence). Unmatched junction bases numbered 5, after V lost 4 bases and J lost 2 bases. This CDR3 comprises 18 residues. This CDR3 reads CASSSWGLAGGTYNEQFF. The CDR3 DNA is TGTGCCAGCAGCTCGTGGGGACTAGCGGGAGGGACCTACAATGAGCAGTTCTTC.

This sequence joins TRBV9 and TRBJ2-1, with 7 bases lining up with TRBD1. Germline V gives CDR1 SGDLS, CDR2 YYNGEE. CDR3 length equals 13 residues. After removal of 3 bases from V and 8 bases from J, the junction contained 5 bases not matched to a gene. The CDR3 DNA reads TGTGCCAGCAGCGCGACAGGGACCCATGAGCAGTTCTTC. Its translation: CASSATGTHEQFF. The variable domain in full, with the rest retrieved from reference TRBV9 and TRBJ2-1, is DSGVTQTPKHLITATGQRVTLRCSPRSGDLSVYWYQQSLDQGLQFLIQYYNGEERAKGNILERFSAQQFPDLHSELNLSSLELGDSALYFCASSATGTHEQFFGPGTRLTVL.

The V and J genes are TRBV2 and TRBJ1-6; D is unclear. Germline V gene lookup returns CDR1 SNHLY and CDR2 FYNNEI. The CDR3 consists of 14 residues. Deletions cut 1 base from V and 10 bases from J, with 11 bases between. The CDR3 sequence: CASSEGNGGSPLHF. In DNA, the CDR3 is TGTGCCAGCAGTGAAGGGAACGGAGGCTCACCCCTCCACTTT.

V usage is TRBV4-1 and J usage is TRBJ2-5; 7 positions match TRBD1. Germline values: CDR1 MGHRA, CDR2 YSYEKL. V lost 1 base and J lost 4; bases outside the gene matches: 12. This CDR3 has 17 residues. The CDR3 DNA sequence: TGCGCCAGCAGCCAAGGGTCCGTGGGACAGAGAATAGAGACCCAGTACTTC. Translated: CASSQGSVGQRIETQYF.

The chain uses TRBV2 and TRBJ1-1, with D uncertain. Trimming removed 5 bases from V and 4 bases from J, with 11 bases in between. This CDR3 has 13 residues. CDR1 and CDR2 from the germline V gene are SNHLY and FYNNEI. The CDR3 protein is CASSSGLLTEAFF. For the CDR3, the DNA is TGTGCCAGCAGTTCGGGTTTACTCACTGAAGCTTTCTTT.

CDR3 nucleotide sequence: TGTGCCAGCTCACGTGGGACAGCTGGGTACGAGCAGTACTTC. Its translation is CASSRGTAGYEQYF. This rearrangement joins TRBV18 to TRBJ2-5; 7 bases line up with TRBD1. The J call may be wrong; the DNA end is better matched by TRBJ2-7. From germline, CDR1 is KGHSH and CDR2 LQKENI. This CDR3 has 14 amino acids.

This chain joins TRBV2 and TRBJ2-7; TRBD1 agrees at 7 bases. CDR1 is SNHLY and CDR2 is FYNNEI in the germline V gene. The CDR3 extends over 16 amino acids. Trimming removed 4 bases from V and 2 bases from J; junction bases left unmatched: 11. The chain's CDR3 is CASSGSRQGVTYEQYF. DNA of the CDR3: TGTGCCAGCAGTGGTAGTAGACAGGGAGTGACCTACGAGCAGTACTTC.

The V call is TRBV3-1, the J call TRBJ2-4, with 7 positions matching TRBD1. Germline CDR1 and CDR2: LGHDT and YNNKEL (reference sequence). This CDR3 is built from 13 residues. V trimming: 7 bases; J trimming: 5 bases; junction bases outside the gene matches: 5. The CDR3 loop is CASNRQGENIQYF. CDR3 bases: TGTGCCAGCAACCGACAGGGAGAAAACATTCAGTACTTC.

J is TRBJ1-5 and V is TRBV4-1; 8 bases map to TRBD1. Per germline, CDR1 MGHRA and CDR2 YSYEKL. V trimming: 1 base; J trimming: 2 bases; junction bases outside the gene matches: 7. The CDR3 extends over 17 amino acids. The CDR3 is CASSQGQGAIGNQPQHF. The DNA of the CDR3 is TGCGCCAGCAGCCAAGGGCAGGGGGCAATAGGCAATCAGCCCCAGCATTTT.

This sequence joins TRBV6-6 and TRBJ2-7; D is undetermined. V lost 5 bases and J 4 bases, leaving 9 bases between the germline ends. The CDR3 runs to 12 residues. Germline V lookup: CDR1 MNHNY, CDR2 SVGAGI (reference sequence). The CDR3 bases are TGTGCCAGCAGTCAACAGCTTTACGAGCAGTACTTC. It is translated as CASSQQLYEQYF.

In its sample, this clonotype was seen a few times. The chain joins TRBV6-1 to TRBJ2-7; D might be TRBD2 (6 bases). V lost 6 bases to trimming and J lost 0 bases, with 12 bases between them. From germline, CDR1 is MNHNS and CDR2 SASEGT. The CDR3 is 14 residues long. The CDR3 is CASRDYQSSYEQYF. In nucleotides, the CDR3 is TGTGCCAGCAGGGACTACCAAAGCTCCTACGAGCAGTACTTC.